The sequence of this T cell receptor beta chain was determined in a study of radiotherapy plus CTLA-4 blockade in lung cancer. Study in general: Patients showed objective responses in about 20% of cases and disease control in 25% to 40%.

CDR1 is SGHRS and CDR2 is YFSETQ in the germline V gene. CDR3 length equals 14 residues. Trimming shortened V by 1 base and J by 1 base, and 5 bases separated the two germline ends. This table comes from immunoSEQ multiplex PCR, and its TCRdb copy is limited to in-frame clones, with some not included. The sample shows tens of thousands of clones, around 70% of them seen only once. Sequenced material: peripheral blood, taken from a patient treated with radiotherapy plus ipilimumab. The sequence was collected from a human donor with non-small cell lung cancer that progressed on radiotherapy plus ipilimumab. V usage is TRBV5-1 and J usage is TRBJ2-2, with D hard to call. The CDR3 region is CASSLLGNTGELFF. Written as DNA, the CDR3 is TGCGCCAGCAGCTTGCTGGGGAACACCGGGGAGCTGTTTTTT. Variable domain in full (rest from reference TRBV5-1 and TRBJ2-2): KAGVTQTPRYLIKTRGQQVTLSCSPISGHRSVSWYQQTPGQGLQFLFEYFSETQRNKGNFPGRFSGRQFSNSRSEMNVSTLELGDSALYLCASSLLGNTGELFFGEGSRLTVL.